This section outlines one TCR beta chain sequence together with its context. Its antigen is undetermined. The sample comes from a study of STAT5B mutations in CD4+ large granular lymphocyte leukemia. Study context: Among healthy donors, a particular HLA allele went with more CDR3 'QG' motifs. Study-wide results and caveats: CD4-sorted patient repertoires seemed more clonal than healthy CD4+ repertoires.

The survey-level immunoSEQ assay was used. The data were produced by immunoSEQ multiplex PCR, yet TCRdb's version contains in-frame clones alone and is incomplete. The sample has approximately 20,000 clones; roughly 65% are singletons. Control samples were healthy donors' buffy coats. Trimming took 5 bases from V and 7 from J; bases not matched to a gene: 10. The length of the CDR3 is 14 residues. Germline loops: CDR1 SGHAT, CDR2 FQDESV (reference sequence). The rearrangement uses TRBV11-1 and TRBJ1-2; 7 bases fit TRBD1. The sequencing sample was made of CD4+ T cells from blood buffy coats. This sequence was found in a human donor in good health. CDR3 sequence reads: CASSMLQGTGGYTF. Here the CDR3 DNA reads TGTGCCAGCAGCATGCTACAGGGGACCGGTGGCTACACCTTC.